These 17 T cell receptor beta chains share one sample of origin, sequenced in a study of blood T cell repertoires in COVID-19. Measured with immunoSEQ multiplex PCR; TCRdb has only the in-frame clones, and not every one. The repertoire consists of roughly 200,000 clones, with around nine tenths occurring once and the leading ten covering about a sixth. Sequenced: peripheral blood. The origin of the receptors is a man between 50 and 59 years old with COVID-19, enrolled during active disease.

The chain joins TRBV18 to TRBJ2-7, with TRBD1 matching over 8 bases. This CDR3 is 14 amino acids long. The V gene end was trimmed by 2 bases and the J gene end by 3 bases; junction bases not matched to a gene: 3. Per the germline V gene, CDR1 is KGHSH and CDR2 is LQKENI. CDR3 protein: CASSPEQGDYEQYF. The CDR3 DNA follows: TGTGCCAGCTCACCAGAACAGGGGGACTACGAGCAGTACTTC.

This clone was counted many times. CDR3 nucleotides: TGTGCCAGTAGTAGACAGAACACTGAAGCTTTCTTT. This sequence encodes CASSRQNTEAFF. The chain couples TRBV19 to TRBJ1-1; D is unresolved. The CDR3 spans 12 residues. Germline V gene lookup returns CDR1 LNHDA and CDR2 SQIVND (reference sequence). V dropped 4 bases and J dropped 1 base, with 4 bases sitting between them.

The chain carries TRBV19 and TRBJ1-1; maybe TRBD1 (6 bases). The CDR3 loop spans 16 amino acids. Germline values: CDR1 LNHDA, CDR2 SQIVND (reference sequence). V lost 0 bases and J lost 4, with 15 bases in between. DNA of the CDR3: TGTGCCAGTAGTATAGATAGAGGGGGTCGGAGCACTGAAGCTTTCTTT. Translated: CASSIDRGGRSTEAFF. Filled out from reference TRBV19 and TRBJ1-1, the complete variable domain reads DGGITQSPKYLFRKEGQNVTLSCEQNLNHDAMYWYRQDPGQGLRLIYYSQIVNDFQKGDIAEGYSVSREKKESFPLTVTSAQKNPTAFYLCASSIDRGGRSTEAFFGQGTRLTVV.

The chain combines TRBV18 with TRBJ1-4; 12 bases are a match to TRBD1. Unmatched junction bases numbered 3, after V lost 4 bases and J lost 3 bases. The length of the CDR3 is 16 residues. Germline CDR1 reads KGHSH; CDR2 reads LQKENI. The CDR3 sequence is CASSRDRGPSNEKLFF. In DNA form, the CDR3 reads TGTGCCAGCTCACGGGACAGGGGGCCATCTAATGAAAAACTGTTTTTT. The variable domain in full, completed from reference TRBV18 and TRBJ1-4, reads NAGVMQNPRHLVRRRGQEARLRCSPMKGHSHVYWYRQLPEEGLKFMVYLQKENIIDESGMPKERFSAEFPKEGPSILRIQQVVRGDSAAYFCASSRDRGPSNEKLFFGSGTQLSVL.

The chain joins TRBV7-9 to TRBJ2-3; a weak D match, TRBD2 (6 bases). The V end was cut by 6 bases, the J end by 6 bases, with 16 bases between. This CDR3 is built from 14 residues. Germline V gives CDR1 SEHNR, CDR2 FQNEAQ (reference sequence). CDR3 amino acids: CASRPGRGADTQYF. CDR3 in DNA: TGTGCCAGCAGACCTGGACGCGGGGCCGATACGCAGTATTTT.

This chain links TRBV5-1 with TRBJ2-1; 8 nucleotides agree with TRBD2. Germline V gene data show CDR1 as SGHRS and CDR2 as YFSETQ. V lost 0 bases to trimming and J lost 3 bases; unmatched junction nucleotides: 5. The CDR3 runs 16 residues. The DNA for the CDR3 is TGCGCCAGCAGCTTGGGTCTGGCGGGAGGCTACAATGAGCAGTTCTTC. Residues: CASSLGLAGGYNEQFF.

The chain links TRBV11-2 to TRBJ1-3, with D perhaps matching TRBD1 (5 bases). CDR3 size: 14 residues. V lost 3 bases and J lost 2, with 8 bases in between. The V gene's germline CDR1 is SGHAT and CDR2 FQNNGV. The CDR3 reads CASSFRAAGNTIYF. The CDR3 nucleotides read TGTGCCAGCAGCTTCAGGGCGGCTGGAAACACCATATATTTT.

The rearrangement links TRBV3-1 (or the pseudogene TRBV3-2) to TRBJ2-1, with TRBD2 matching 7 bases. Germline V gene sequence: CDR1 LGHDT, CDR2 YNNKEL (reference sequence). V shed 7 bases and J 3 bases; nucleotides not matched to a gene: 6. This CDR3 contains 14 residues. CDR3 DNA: TGTGCCAGCACCGCAGCGGGGAACTACAATGAGCAGTTCTTC. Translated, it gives CASTAAGNYNEQFF.

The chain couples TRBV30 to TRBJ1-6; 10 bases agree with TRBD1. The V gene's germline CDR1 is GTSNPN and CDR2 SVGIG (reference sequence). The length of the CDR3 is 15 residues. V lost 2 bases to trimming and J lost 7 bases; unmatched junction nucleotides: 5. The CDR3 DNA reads TGTGCCTGGAGTTCCCAGGGACAGGGGAATTCACCCCTCCACTTT. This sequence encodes CAWSSQGQGNSPLHF.

The CDR3 reads CSASGQGKPQHF. The CDR3 DNA reads as TGCAGTGCTAGTGGACAGGGCAAGCCCCAGCATTTT. The chain joins TRBV20-1 to TRBJ1-5, with 8 bases identical to TRBD1. Germline CDR1 reads DFQATT; CDR2 reads SNEGSKA (reference sequence). V was clipped by 3 bases and J by 8 bases; unmatched bases: 3. CDR3 length equals 12 residues.

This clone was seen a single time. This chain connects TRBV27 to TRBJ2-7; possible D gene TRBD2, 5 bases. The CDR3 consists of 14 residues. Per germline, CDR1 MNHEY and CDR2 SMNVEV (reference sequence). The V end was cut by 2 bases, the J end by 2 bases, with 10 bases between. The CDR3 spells CASSLVPGTYEQYF. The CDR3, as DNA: TGTGCCAGCAGTTTAGTGCCGGGAACCTACGAGCAGTACTTC.

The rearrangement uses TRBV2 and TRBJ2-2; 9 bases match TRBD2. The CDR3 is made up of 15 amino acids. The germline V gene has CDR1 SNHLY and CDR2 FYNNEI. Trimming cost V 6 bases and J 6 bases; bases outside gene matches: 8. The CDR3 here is CASSGAGGEPGELFF. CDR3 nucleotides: TGTGCCAGCAGCGGAGCGGGGGGAGAACCCGGGGAGCTGTTTTTT.

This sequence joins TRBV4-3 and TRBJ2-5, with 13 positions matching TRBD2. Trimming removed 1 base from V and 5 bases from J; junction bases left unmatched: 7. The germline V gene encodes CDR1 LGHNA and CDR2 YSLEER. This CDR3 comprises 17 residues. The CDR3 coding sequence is TGCGCCAGCAGCCAAGGGACTAGCGGGGGTGCTCGGGAGACCCAGTACTTC. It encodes CASSQGTSGGARETQYF.

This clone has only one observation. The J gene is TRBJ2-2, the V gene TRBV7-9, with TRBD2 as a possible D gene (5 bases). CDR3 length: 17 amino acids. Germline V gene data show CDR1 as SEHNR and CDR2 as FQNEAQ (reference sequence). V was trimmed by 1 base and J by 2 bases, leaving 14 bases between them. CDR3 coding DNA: TGTGCCAGCAGCTTAGGTTGGAGCGGCCTTAACACCGGGGAGCTGTTTTTT. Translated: CASSLGWSGLNTGELFF.

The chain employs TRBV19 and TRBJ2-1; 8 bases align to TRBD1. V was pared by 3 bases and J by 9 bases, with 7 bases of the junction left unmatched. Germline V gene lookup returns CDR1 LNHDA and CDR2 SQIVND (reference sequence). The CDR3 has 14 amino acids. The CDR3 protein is CASSIYQGAVEQFF. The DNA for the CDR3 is TGTGCCAGTAGTATTTATCAGGGGGCTGTTGAGCAGTTCTTC.

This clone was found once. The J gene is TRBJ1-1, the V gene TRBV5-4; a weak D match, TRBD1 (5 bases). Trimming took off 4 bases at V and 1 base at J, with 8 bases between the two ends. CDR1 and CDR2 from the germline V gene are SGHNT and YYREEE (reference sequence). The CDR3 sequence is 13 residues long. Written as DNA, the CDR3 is TGTGCCAGCAGCCGACAGACGAACACTGAAGCTTTCTTT. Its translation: CASSRQTNTEAFF. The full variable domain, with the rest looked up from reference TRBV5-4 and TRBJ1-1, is ETGVTQSPTHLIKTRGQQVTLRCSSQSGHNTVSWYQQALGQGPQFIFQYYREEENGRGNFPPRFSGLQFPNYSSELNVNALELDDSALYLCASSRQTNTEAFFGQGTRLTVV.

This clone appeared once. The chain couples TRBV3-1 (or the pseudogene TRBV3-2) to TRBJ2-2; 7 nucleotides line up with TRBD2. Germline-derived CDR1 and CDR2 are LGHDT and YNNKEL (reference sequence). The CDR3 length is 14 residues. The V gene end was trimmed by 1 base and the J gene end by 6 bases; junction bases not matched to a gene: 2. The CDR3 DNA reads TGTGCCAGCAGCCAAGGGGGGGGTGCCGGGGAGCTGTTTTTT. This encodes CASSQGGGAGELFF.